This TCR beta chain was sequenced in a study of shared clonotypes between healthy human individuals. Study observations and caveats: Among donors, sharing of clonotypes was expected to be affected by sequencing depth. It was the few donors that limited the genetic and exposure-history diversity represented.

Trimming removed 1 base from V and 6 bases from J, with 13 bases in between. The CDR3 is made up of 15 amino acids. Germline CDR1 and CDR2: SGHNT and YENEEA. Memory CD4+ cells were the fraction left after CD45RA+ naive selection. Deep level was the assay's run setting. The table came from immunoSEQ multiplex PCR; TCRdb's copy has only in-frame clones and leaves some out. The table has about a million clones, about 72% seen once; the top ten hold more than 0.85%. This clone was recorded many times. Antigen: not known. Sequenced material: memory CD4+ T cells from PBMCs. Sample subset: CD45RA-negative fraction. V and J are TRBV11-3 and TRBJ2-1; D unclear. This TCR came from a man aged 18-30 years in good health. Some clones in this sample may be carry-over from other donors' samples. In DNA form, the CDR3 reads TGTGCCAGCAGCTTAGGTTCTGCCGAGTTCAATGAGCAGTTCTTC. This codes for CASSLGSAEFNEQFF. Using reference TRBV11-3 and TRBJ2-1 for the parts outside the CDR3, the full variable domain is EAGVVQSPRYKIIEKKQPVAFWCNPISGHNTLYWYLQNLGQGPELLIRYENEEAVDDSQLPKDRFSAERLKGVDSTLKIQPAELGDSAVYLCASSLGSAEFNEQFFGPGTRLTVL.